Listed here is a single T cell receptor (beta chain). What this receptor recognizes is not known. No base-level quality is on record; no much larger clone is a single base apart. The data were taken from a study of blood T cell repertoires in COVID-19 (dated by TCRdb to 2019 to 2021). Regarding the complete study: Samples covering the acute and convalescent phases of COVID-19 were provided by collaborators in the United States, Italy and Spain. Where HLA class I and class II types were available, the types were taken from metadata supplied by the sample provider, not from assay-based typing. The sample metadata nearly always contained a de-identified subject ID, COVID-19 status, age in years and sex. The samples were drawn from two sources: the first 160 participants of the ongoing ImmuneRACE study, and 1,000 to 1,500 subjects contributed by 6 global collaborators. Subjects who had been exposed to COVID-19, were actively infected with it, or had recovered from it provided the deeply sampled blood TCRbeta repertoires that made up the dataset. A freely available public database, intended as a resource for researchers studying the immune response to SARS-CoV-2, is where the repertoires were released. The prospective study material was composed of cDNA or gDNA derived from T cells, B-cell-depleted T cells, or PBMCs. Points the paper makes about the study in general: The quantity of clinical and demographic metadata differed by source and by participant and was supplied without curation.

From its cysteine to its phenylalanine, the CDR3 spans 17 amino acids. Only CDR3 DNA remains: 51 bases, in frame from the first base. From the germline V gene (reference sequence), CDR1 is MNHEY and CDR2 is SMNVEV. The V end gives up 5 bases and the J end 7 bases, leaving 18 bases in the junction not matched to a gene. TCRbeta CDR3 regions were amplified from genomic DNA using the immunoSEQ Assay, a bias-controlled multiplex PCR. The authors' analysis ran thus. Nucleated cell counts per sample were estimated from amplification of reference gene primers within the assay. To quantify the absolute abundance of each unique TCRbeta CDR3 rearrangement, sequence reads were collapsed and filtered. For each sample, productive Simpson clonality was calculated as the square root of Simpson's diversity index across productive rearrangements. TCRdb retrieved this table from immuneACCESS and kept in-frame rearrangements only. Not all clones are present; in checked studies, unresolved V genes account for under half, and no reason is known for the remainder. D and trimming were read from the DNA, whereas the V and J calls and clone size are those reported in that table. Across this sample there are tens of thousands of clones, with around 90% seen only once. The ten biggest clones cover approximately 3.6% of the sample.

In Seattle, one collaborating source enrolled patients while the infection was active and tracked those patients longitudinally over the course of disease. Collaborating institutions collected whole blood in K2EDTA tubes following their own protocols. Collaborator samples were shipped for TCRbeta analysis as frozen whole blood, isolated PBMCs, or DNA extracted from either sample type. This receptor was taken from a man in his forties or fifties with COVID-19, enrolled during active disease. Sequencing used peripheral blood. The chain was built from TRBV27 and TRBJ2-7; 9 bases in the junction line up with TRBD1. The nucleotide sequence reads as follows: TGTGCCAGCAGTCCCCCCGGGACAGGGTTGGGCCCCCTTGAGCAGTACTTC. It translates as CASSPPGTGLGPLEQYF.